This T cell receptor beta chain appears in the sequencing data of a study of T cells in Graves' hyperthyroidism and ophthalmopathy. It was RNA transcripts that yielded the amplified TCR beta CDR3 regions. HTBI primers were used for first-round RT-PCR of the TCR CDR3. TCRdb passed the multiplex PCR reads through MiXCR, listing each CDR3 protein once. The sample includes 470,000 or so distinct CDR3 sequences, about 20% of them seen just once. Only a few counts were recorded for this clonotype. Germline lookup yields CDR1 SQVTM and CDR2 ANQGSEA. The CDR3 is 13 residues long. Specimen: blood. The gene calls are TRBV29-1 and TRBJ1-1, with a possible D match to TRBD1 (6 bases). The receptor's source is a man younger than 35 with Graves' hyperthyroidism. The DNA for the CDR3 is TGCAGGGGAGCGACAGGCTTGAACACTGAAGCTTTCTTT. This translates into CRGATGLNTEAFF.